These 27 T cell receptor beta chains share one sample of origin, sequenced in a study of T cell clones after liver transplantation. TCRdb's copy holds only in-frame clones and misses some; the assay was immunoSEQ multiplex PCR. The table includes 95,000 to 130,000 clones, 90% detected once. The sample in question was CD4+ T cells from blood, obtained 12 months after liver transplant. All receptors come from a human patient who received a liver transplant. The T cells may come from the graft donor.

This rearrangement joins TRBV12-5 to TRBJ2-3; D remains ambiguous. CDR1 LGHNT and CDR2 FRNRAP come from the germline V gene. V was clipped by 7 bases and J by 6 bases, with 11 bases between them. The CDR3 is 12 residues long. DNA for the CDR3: TGTGCTAGTGTGTCCCTGGGGGATACGCAGTATTTT. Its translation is CASVSLGDTQYF.

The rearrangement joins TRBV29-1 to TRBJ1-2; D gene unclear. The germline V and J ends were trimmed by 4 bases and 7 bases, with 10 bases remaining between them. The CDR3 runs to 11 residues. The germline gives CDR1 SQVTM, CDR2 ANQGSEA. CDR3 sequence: CSVGEEGGYTF. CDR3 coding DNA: TGCAGCGTTGGGGAGGAGGGTGGCTACACCTTC. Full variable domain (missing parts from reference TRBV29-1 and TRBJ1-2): SAVISQKPSRDICQRGTSLTIQCQVDSQVTMMFWYRQQPGQSLTLIATANQGSEATYESGFVIDKFPISRPNLTFSTLTVSNMSPEDSSIYLCSVGEEGGYTFGSGTRLTVV.

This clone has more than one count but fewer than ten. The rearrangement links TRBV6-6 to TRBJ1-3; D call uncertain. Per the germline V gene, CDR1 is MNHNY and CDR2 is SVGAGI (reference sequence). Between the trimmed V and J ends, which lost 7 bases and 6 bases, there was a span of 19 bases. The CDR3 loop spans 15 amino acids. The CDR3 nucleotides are TGTGCCAGCATTGCCCTGGAACAGCCTATAAACACCATATATTTT. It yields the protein CASIALEQPINTIYF.

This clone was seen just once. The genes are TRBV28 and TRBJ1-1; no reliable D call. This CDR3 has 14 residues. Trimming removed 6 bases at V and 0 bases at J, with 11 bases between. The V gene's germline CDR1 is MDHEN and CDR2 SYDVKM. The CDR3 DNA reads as TGTGCCAGCAGCGCCCCCCGGATGAACACTGAAGCTTTCTTT. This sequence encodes CASSAPRMNTEAFF. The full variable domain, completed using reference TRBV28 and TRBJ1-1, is DVKVTQSSRYLVKRTGEKVFLECVQDMDHENMFWYRQDPGLGLRLIYFSYDVKMKEKGDIPEGYSVSREKKERFSLILESASTNQTSMYLCASSAPRMNTEAFFGQGTRLTVV.

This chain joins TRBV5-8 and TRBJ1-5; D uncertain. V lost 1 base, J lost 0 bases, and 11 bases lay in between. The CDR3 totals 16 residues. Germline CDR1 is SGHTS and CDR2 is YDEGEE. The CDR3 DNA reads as TGTGCCAGCAGCTTGCAGAGAGTTCATAGCAATCAGCCCCAGCATTTT. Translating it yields CASSLQRVHSNQPQHF.

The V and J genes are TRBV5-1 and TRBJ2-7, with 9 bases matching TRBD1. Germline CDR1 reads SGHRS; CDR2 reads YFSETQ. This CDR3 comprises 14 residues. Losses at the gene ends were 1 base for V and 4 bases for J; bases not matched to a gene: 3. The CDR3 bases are TGCGCCAGCAGCTTGAAACAGGGGGCTTACGAGCAGTACTTC. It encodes CASSLKQGAYEQYF.

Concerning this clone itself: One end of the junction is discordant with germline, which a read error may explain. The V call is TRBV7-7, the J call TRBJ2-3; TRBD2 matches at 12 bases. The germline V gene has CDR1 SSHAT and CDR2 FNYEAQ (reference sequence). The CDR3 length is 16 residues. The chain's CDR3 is CASSEGLAGFTDTQYF. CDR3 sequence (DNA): TGTGCTAGCAGCGAAGGACTAGCGGGATTCACAGATACGCAGTATTTT. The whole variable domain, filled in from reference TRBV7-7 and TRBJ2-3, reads GAGVSQSPRYKVTKRGQDVTLRCDPISSHATLYWYQQALGQGPEFLTYFNYEAQPDKSGLPSDRFSAERPEGSISTLTIQRTEQRDSAMYRCASSEGLAGFTDTQYFGPGTRLTVL.

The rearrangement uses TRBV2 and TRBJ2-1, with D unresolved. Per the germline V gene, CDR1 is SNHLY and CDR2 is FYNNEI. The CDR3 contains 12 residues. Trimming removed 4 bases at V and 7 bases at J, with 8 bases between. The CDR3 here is CASSVVINEQFF. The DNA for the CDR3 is TGTGCCAGCAGTGTAGTAATTAATGAGCAGTTCTTC.

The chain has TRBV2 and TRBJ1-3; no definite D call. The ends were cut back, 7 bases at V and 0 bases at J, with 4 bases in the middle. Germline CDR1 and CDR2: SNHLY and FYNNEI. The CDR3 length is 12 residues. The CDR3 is CASTASGNTIYF. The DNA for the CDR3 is TGTGCCAGCACGGCCTCTGGAAACACCATATATTTT.

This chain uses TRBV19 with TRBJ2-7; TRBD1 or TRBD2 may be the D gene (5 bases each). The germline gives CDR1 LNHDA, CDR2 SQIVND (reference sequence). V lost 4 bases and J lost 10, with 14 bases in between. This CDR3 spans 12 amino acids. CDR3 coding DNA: TGTGCCAGTAGTAGCCGGGACGCGAAACAGTACTTC. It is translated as CASSSRDAKQYF.

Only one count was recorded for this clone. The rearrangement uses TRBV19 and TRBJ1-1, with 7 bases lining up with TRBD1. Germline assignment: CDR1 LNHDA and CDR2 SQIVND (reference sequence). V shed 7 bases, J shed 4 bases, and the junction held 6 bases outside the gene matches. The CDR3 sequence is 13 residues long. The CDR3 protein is CASIYRGSTEAFF. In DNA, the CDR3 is TGTGCCAGTATTTACAGGGGTAGCACTGAAGCTTTCTTT.

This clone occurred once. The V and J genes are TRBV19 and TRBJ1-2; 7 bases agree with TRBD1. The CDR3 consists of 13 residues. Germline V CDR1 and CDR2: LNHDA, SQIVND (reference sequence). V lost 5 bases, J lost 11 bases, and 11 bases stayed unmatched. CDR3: CASSDRASMVYTF. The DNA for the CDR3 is TGTGCCAGTAGTGACAGGGCTTCTATGGTTTACACCTTC.

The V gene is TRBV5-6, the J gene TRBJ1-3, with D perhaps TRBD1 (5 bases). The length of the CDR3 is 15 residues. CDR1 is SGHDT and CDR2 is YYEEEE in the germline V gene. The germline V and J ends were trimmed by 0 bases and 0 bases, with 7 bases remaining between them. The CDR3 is CASSLAGGSGNTIYF. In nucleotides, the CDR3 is TGTGCCAGCAGCTTGGCCGGGGGCTCTGGAAACACCATATATTTT.

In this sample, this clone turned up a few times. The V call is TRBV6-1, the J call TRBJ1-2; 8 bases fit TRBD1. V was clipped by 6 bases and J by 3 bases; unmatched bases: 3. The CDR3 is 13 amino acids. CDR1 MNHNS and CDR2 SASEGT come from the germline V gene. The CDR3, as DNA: TGTGCCAGCAGCCAGGGACAGGACTATGGCTACACCTTC. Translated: CASSQGQDYGYTF.

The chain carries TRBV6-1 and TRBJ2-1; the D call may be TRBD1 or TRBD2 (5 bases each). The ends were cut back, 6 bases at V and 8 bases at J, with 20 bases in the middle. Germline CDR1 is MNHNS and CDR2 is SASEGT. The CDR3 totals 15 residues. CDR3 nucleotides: TGTGCCAGCAGCGAACGGGGTAGGGGTAGAGATGAGCAGTTCTTC. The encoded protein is CASSERGRGRDEQFF.

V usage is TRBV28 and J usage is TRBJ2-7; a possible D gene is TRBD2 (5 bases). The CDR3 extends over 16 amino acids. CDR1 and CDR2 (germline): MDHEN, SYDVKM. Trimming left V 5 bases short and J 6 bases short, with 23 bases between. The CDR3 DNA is TGTGCCAGCAGTCGTCTGAGCGGCCTCCTGGTCATCGAGCAGTACTTC. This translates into CASSRLSGLLVIEQYF.

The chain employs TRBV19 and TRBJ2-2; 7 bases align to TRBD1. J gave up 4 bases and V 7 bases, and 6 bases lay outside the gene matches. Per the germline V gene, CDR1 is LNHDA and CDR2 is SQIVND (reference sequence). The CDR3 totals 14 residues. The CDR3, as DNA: TGTGCCAGTACCGGACAGGAAGCCACCGGGGAGCTGTTTTTT. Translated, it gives CASTGQEATGELFF.

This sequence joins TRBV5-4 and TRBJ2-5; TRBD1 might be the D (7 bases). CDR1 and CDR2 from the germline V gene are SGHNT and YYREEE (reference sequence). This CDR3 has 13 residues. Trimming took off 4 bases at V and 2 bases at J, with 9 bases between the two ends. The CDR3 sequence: CASSAGQQETQYF. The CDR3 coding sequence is TGTGCCAGCAGCGCGGGACAGCAAGAGACCCAGTACTTC.

The CDR3 nucleotides are TGTGCCAGCAGCCTCCTTAGAGGGACCTCCTACGAGCAGTACTTC. Translation gives CASSLLRGTSYEQYF. This chain uses TRBV11-2 with TRBJ2-7; the D gene could be TRBD1 or TRBD2 (5 bases each). Germline CDR1 SGHAT, CDR2 FQNNGV. V was trimmed by 5 bases and J by 0 bases, leaving 14 bases between them. This CDR3 has 15 amino acids.

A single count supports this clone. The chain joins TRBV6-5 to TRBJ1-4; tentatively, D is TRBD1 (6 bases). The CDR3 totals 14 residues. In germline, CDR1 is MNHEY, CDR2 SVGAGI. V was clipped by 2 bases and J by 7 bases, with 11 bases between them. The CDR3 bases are TGTGCCAGCAGTTACCTGGGACAAGTTGAAAAACTGTTTTTT. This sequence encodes CASSYLGQVEKLFF.

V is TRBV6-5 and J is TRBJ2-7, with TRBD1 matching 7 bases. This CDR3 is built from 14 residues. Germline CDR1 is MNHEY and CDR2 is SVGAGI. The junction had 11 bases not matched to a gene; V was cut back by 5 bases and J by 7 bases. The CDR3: CASSQGTVAGEQYF. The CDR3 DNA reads TGTGCCAGCAGTCAAGGGACAGTAGCTGGGGAGCAGTACTTC.

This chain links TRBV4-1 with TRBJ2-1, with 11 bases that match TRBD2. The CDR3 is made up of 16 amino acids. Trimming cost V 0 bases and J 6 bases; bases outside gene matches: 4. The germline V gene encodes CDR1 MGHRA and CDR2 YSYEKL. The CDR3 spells CASSQDVAGGSNEQFF. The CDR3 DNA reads TGCGCCAGCAGCCAAGACGTAGCGGGAGGGAGCAATGAGCAGTTCTTC.

CDR3 region: CASSVLAGGDNEQFF. In DNA form, the CDR3 reads TGTGCCAGCAGCGTACTAGCGGGAGGTGACAATGAGCAGTTCTTC. This chain joins TRBV13 and TRBJ2-1; 12 bases are a match to TRBD2. V was pared by 5 bases and J by 5 bases, with 4 bases of the junction left unmatched. The CDR3 extends over 15 amino acids. CDR1 PRHDT and CDR2 FYEKMQ come from the germline V gene (reference sequence).

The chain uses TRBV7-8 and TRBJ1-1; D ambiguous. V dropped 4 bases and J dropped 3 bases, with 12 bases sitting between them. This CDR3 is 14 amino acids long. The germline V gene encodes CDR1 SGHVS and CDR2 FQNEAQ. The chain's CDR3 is CASSSRPKDTEAFF. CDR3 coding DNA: TGTGCCAGCAGCTCCCGCCCTAAGGACACTGAAGCTTTCTTT.

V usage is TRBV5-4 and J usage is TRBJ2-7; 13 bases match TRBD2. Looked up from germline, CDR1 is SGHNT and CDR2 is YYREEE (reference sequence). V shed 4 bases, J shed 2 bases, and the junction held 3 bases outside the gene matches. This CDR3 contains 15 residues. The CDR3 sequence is CASSLGLAGTYEQYF. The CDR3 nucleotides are TGTGCCAGCAGCCTGGGACTAGCGGGAACCTACGAGCAGTACTTC.

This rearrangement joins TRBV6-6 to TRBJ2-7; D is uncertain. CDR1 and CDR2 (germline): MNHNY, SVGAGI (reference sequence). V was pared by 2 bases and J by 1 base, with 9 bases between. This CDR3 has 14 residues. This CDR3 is CASSYVEGSYEQYF. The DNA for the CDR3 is TGTGCCAGCAGTTACGTGGAAGGGTCCTACGAGCAGTACTTC.

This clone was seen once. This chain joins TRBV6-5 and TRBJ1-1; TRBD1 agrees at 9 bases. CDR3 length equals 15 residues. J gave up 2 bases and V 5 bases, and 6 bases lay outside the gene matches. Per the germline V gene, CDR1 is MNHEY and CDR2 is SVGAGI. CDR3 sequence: CASSRDRVFNTEAFF. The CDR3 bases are TGTGCCAGCAGTCGGGACAGGGTTTTTAACACTGAAGCTTTCTTT.